The 5 T cell receptor beta chains below were found in one sample sequenced in a study of early T cells in non-severe SARS-CoV-2 infection. TCRdb processed the 5' RACE reads anew with MiXCR; each CDR3 protein has one entry. The table lists roughly 40,000 distinct CDR3 sequences, approximately 5.9% of them singletons. This material consisted of whole blood, taken at baseline. The origin of the receptors is an adult who was a healthcare worker with PCR-confirmed SARS-CoV-2 infection or an uninfected control (not recorded which).

Ten or more counts support this clonotype. Here the CDR3 DNA reads TGCGCCAGCAGCTTGGCAGGACAGGGTGCGACTGAAGCTTTCTTT. Its translation is CASSLAGQGATEAFF. This sequence joins TRBV5-1 and TRBJ1-1, with TRBD1 identical over 8 bases. This CDR3 region has 15 residues. From germline, CDR1 is SGHRS and CDR2 YFSETQ. The V and J ends lost 0 bases and 5 bases, in that order; junction bases with no gene match: 6.

This clonotype was detected many times. This chain connects TRBV19 to TRBJ1-2; unclear D gene. CDR1 LNHDA and CDR2 SQIVND come from the germline V gene (reference sequence). V lost 5 bases and J lost 2, with 9 bases in between. The CDR3 runs 13 residues. The CDR3 sequence: CASSPGINYGYTF. Written as DNA, the CDR3 is TGTGCCAGTAGTCCCGGGATCAACTATGGCTACACCTTC.

This clonotype was seen more than once but under ten times. V and J are TRBV4-1 and TRBJ1-1; 7 bases map to TRBD1. The CDR3 sequence is 14 residues long. V shed 8 bases, J shed 4 bases, and the junction held 10 bases outside the gene matches. Germline CDR1 and CDR2: MGHRA and YSYEKL. The CDR3 region is CASGTGGGSTEAFF. CDR3 sequence (DNA): TGCGCCAGCGGAACCGGAGGGGGCTCCACTGAAGCTTTCTTT.

This clonotype was observed at least ten times. The V and J genes are TRBV5-1 and TRBJ2-3, with D perhaps being TRBD1 or TRBD2 (5 bases each). CDR3 length equals 15 residues. In germline, CDR1 is SGHRS, CDR2 YFSETQ. The V end lost 0 bases, the J end lost 4 bases, and 12 bases lay between the germline ends. The CDR3 DNA is TGCGCCAGCAGCTTGGCGGGGATGGGGGCAGATACGCAGTATTTT. It encodes CASSLAGMGADTQYF. The variable domain in full, completed from reference TRBV5-1 and TRBJ2-3, reads KAGVTQTPRYLIKTRGQQVTLSCSPISGHRSVSWYQQTPGQGLQFLFEYFSETQRNKGNFPGRFSGRQFSNSRSEMNVSTLELGDSALYLCASSLAGMGADTQYFGPGTRLTVL.

This clonotype was recorded many times. This rearrangement joins TRBV29-1 to TRBJ2-1; 8 bases map to TRBD1. CDR1 and CDR2 from the germline V gene are SQVTM and ANQGSEA. There are 14 residues in the CDR3. Trimming at V came to 2 bases and at J to 2 bases, leaving 2 bases not matched to a gene. In nucleotides, the CDR3 is TGCAGCGTTGAACAACAGGGGGCCTACAATGAGCAGTTCTTC. Translation: CSVEQQGAYNEQFF.